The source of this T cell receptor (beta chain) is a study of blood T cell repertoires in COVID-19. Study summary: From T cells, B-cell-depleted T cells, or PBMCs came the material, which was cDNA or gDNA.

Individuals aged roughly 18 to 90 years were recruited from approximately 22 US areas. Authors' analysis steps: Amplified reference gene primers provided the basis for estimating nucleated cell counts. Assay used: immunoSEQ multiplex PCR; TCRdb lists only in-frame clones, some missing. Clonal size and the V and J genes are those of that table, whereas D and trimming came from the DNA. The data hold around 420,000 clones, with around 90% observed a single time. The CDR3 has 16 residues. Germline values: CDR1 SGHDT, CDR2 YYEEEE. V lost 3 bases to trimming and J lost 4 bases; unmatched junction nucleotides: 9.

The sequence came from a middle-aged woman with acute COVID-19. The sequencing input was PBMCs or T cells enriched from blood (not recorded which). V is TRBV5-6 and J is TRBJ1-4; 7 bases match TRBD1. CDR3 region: CASSWGQSRLNEKLFF. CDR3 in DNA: TGTGCCAGCAGCTGGGGACAGTCTCGCCTTAATGAAAAACTGTTTTTT.